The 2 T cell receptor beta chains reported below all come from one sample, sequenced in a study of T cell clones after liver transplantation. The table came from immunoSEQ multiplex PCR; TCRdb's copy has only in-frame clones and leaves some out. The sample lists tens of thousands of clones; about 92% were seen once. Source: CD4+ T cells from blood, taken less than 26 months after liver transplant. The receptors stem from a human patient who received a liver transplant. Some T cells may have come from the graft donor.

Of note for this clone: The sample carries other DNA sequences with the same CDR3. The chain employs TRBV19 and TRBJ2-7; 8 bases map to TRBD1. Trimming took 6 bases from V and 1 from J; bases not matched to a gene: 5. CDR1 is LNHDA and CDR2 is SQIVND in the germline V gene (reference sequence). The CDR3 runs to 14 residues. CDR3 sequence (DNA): TGTGCCAGTAGCCCGGGACAGGTGTCCTACGAGCAGTACTTC. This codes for CASSPGQVSYEQYF.

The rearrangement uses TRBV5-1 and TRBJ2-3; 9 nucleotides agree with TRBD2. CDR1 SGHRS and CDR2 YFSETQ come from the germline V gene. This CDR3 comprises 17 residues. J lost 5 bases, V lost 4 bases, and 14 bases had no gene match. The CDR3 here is CASSRGVTSGDGDTQYF. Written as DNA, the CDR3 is TGCGCCAGCAGCCGGGGGGTGACTAGCGGAGACGGAGATACGCAGTATTTT.